The rows below give T cell receptor beta chains drawn from one sample of a study of technical replicates of blood from a handful of donors. This table comes from immunoSEQ multiplex PCR, and its TCRdb copy is limited to in-frame clones, with some not included. The sample yields more than 65,000 clones, around 95% seen once. Sequencing was done on a sample of T cells isolated from PBMCs. Receptor source: a human donor in good health. Both conserved end residues are part of each CDR3. A D gene is named only where the DNA matches it firmly. Not every row has a clone size; where given, it reads once, few, many or a size class.

CDR3	DNA	D	size	V	J
CASNSDREINGYTF	TGTGCCAGCAATTCGGACAGGGAAATCAACGGCTACACCTTC	TRBD1	once	TRBV6-1	TRBJ1-2
CAWSEDRGVVYEQYF	TGTGCCTGGAGTGAGGACAGGGGGGTAGTCTACGAGCAGTACTTC	TRBD1	once	TRBV30	TRBJ2-7
CASSEFGLGQETQYF	TGTGCCAGCAGTGAATTCGGGTTGGGCCAAGAGACCCAGTACTTC	-	-	TRBV25-1	TRBJ2-5
CASSQLGTGGTEAFF	TGCGCCAGCAGCCAGCTAGGGACAGGGGGCACTGAAGCTTTCTTT	TRBD1	-	TRBV4-1	TRBJ1-1
CASSIPGQPRETQYF	TGTGCCAGTAGTATTCCGGGACAACCCCGGGAGACCCAGTACTTC	-	-	TRBV19	TRBJ2-5
CASSPWEGLNTEAFF	TGTGCCAGCAGCCCATGGGAGGGCCTGAACACTGAAGCTTTCTTT	-	-	TRBV6-6	TRBJ1-1
CASSGDTRDIQYF	TGTGCCAGCAGCGGGGACACCCGGGACATTCAGTACTTC	-	-	TRBV5-6	TRBJ2-4
CASSEELLRVTGELFF	TGTGCCAGCAGTGAAGAACTACTACGCGTCACCGGGGAGCTGTTTTTT	-	-	TRBV2	TRBJ2-2
CASSNGGTGTQYF	TGCGCCAGCAGCAACGGGGGGACAGGGACCCAGTACTTC	-	-	TRBV5-1	TRBJ2-5
CASSDGGRAEAFF	TGCGCCAGCAGTGATGGGGGGAGGGCTGAAGCTTTCTTT	-	-	TRBV10-1	TRBJ1-1
CASSYLWTETGELFF	TGTGCCAGTAGTTACCTCTGGACAGAGACCGGGGAGCTGTTTTTT	-	-	TRBV19	TRBJ2-2
CASSDFQGWGKLFF	TGTGCCAGCAGTGATTTTCAGGGTTGGGGAAAACTGTTTTTT	-	-	TRBV2	TRBJ1-4
CASSLDGVKTEAFF	TGCGCCAGCAGCTTGGACGGGGTGAAGACTGAAGCTTTCTTT	-	-	TRBV5-1	TRBJ1-1
CASSPGQGVTEAFF	TGTGCCAGTAGCCCCGGACAGGGTGTAACTGAAGCTTTCTTT	TRBD1	-	TRBV19	TRBJ1-1
CASSRDREAGELFF	TGTGCCAGCAGTCGGGACAGGGAGGCCGGGGAGCTGTTTTTT	TRBD1	-	TRBV6-4	TRBJ2-2
CASSLVAGYEQYF	TGTGCCAGCAGCTTAGTAGCGGGATACGAGCAGTACTTC	TRBD2	-	TRBV7-9	TRBJ2-7
CASSLQGNQPQHF	TGTGCCAGCAGTTTACAGGGCAATCAGCCCCAGCATTTT	-	-	TRBV28	TRBJ1-5
CASSRDYSIQYF	TGTGCCAGCAGTAGGGACTATTCCATTCAGTACTTC	TRBD2	few	TRBV6-1	TRBJ2-4
CASSLRTSGSSYNEQFF	TGCGCCAGCAGCTTGCGTACTAGCGGGAGCTCCTACAATGAGCAGTTCTTC	TRBD2	-	TRBV5-1	TRBJ2-1
CASSVGGGVSTNEKLFF	TGTGCCAGCAGCGTGGGAGGGGGGGTGTCAACTAATGAAAAACTGTTTTTT	-	-	TRBV9	TRBJ1-4
CASSSTSGGYEQYF	TGTGCCAGCAGCTCGACATCGGGGGGTTACGAGCAGTACTTC	TRBD2	-	TRBV7-8	TRBJ2-7
CAWTVQGGSPLHF	TGTGCCTGGACGGTACAGGGCGGGTCACCCCTCCACTTT	-	-	TRBV30	TRBJ1-6
CASSLGAGGYTEAFF	TGTGCCAGCAGTTTAGGGGCAGGAGGGTACACTGAAGCTTTCTTT	-	once	TRBV27	TRBJ1-1
CASSLGGWASGSFDEQFF	TGTGCCAGCAGTTTAGGGGGTTGGGCTAGCGGGAGTTTTGATGAGCAGTTCTTC	TRBD2	-	TRBV27	TRBJ2-1
CSVARGANYGYTF	TGCAGCGTTGCCAGGGGGGCTAACTATGGCTACACCTTC	TRBD1	-	TRBV29-1	TRBJ1-2
CASSRTSGTTDTQYF	TGCGCCAGCAGCCGGACTAGCGGGACCACAGATACGCAGTATTTT	TRBD2	-	TRBV5-1	TRBJ2-3
CASSFLGRETEAFF	TGCGCCAGCAGCTTCCTAGGGAGGGAGACTGAAGCTTTCTTT	-	few	TRBV5-1	TRBJ1-1
CASSDLDNRGEQYF	TGCGCCAGCAGTGACCTCGATAACAGGGGGGAGCAGTACTTC	TRBD1	-	TRBV10-2	TRBJ2-7
CASSLGPFYEQYF	TGTGCCAGCAGCTTAGGTCCCTTCTACGAGCAGTACTTC	-	-	TRBV7-2	TRBJ2-7
CASSVQGGRNQPQHF	TGTGCCAGCAGCGTACAGGGGGGACGCAATCAGCCCCAGCATTTT	TRBD1	-	TRBV9	TRBJ1-5
CASSLVTSGENEQFF	TGTGCCAGCAGCCTAGTCACTAGCGGGGAAAATGAGCAGTTCTTC	TRBD2	-	TRBV13	TRBJ2-1
CASSVYSNQPQHF	TGTGCCAGCAGTGTGTATAGCAATCAGCCCCAGCATTTT	-	few	TRBV6-1	TRBJ1-5
CASSLLAGGPKTQYF	TGTGCCAGCAGCTTACTAGCGGGAGGGCCAAAGACCCAGTACTTC	TRBD2	-	TRBV7-9	TRBJ2-5
CAWSVGDSQETQYF	TGTGCCTGGAGTGTAGGGGACAGCCAAGAGACCCAGTACTTC	TRBD1	-	TRBV30	TRBJ2-5
CATYSYEQYF	TGTGCCACCTACAGTTACGAGCAGTACTTC	-	once	TRBV6-1	TRBJ2-7
CASSLSGGTEAFF	TGCGCCAGCAGCTTGTCAGGGGGCACTGAAGCTTTCTTT	TRBD1	-	TRBV5-1	TRBJ1-1
CASSLWGGNSNQPQHF	TGTGCCAGCAGTTTGTGGGGGGGGAATAGCAATCAGCCCCAGCATTTT	-	-	TRBV27	TRBJ1-5
CASSRTGEGYNEQFF	TGTGCCAGCAGCAGGACGGGGGAGGGTTACAATGAGCAGTTCTTC	TRBD2	-	TRBV13	TRBJ2-1
CASSRDREVSVAAFF	TGTGCCAGCAGTCGGGACAGGGAGGTGTCGGTAGCAGCTTTCTTT	TRBD1	-	TRBV2	TRBJ1-1
CASSEQGGITEAFF	TGTGCCAGCAGTGAACAGGGGGGCATCACTGAAGCTTTCTTT	TRBD1	-	TRBV6-4	TRBJ1-1
CASILTPNTEAFF	TGTGCCAGCATTTTGACACCGAACACTGAAGCTTTCTTT	-	-	TRBV28	TRBJ1-1
CASSLTGPYEQYF	TGTGCCAGCAGTTTGACAGGGCCCTACGAGCAGTACTTC	TRBD1	once	TRBV28	TRBJ2-7
CACPGTSVSNEQFF	TGTGCCTGCCCCGGGACTAGCGTCTCTAATGAGCAGTTCTTC	TRBD2	-	TRBV30	TRBJ2-1
CASSQVAGGPLGELFF	TGCGCCAGCAGCCAAGTAGCGGGAGGGCCTTTGGGGGAGCTGTTTTTT	TRBD2	once	TRBV4-3	TRBJ2-2
CASSAPAEGVNTEAFF	TGTGCCAGCAGCGCTCCGGCTGAGGGAGTGAACACTGAAGCTTTCTTT	-	-	TRBV9	TRBJ1-1
CATSRDRTGIYAEQYF	TGTGCCACCAGCAGAGATAGGACAGGGATCTACGCCGAGCAGTACTTC	TRBD1	-	TRBV15	TRBJ2-7
CASGLMRSTLNEQYF	TGTGCTAGTGGTCTCATGAGGAGCACACTCAACGAGCAGTACTTC	-	-	TRBV12-5	TRBJ2-7
CASSYGTGGFYYGYTF	TGTGCCAGCAGTTACGGGACAGGGGGCTTCTACTATGGCTACACCTTC	TRBD1	once	TRBV6-5	TRBJ1-2
CASSLGLAGVVYNEQFF	TGTGCCAGCAGCTTAGGACTAGCGGGAGTTGTTTACAATGAGCAGTTCTTC	TRBD2	-	TRBV5-6	TRBJ2-1
CASSYTSYEQYF	TGTGCCAGCAGCTACACCTCTTACGAGCAGTACTTC	-	once	TRBV7-2	TRBJ2-7
CAGRYTEAFF	TGTGCCGGGCGTTACACTGAAGCTTTCTTT	-	few	TRBV30	TRBJ1-1
CASTDDSVLPYEQYF	TGTGCCAGCACCGACGACTCCGTCTTACCCTACGAGCAGTACTTC	-	-	TRBV11-1	TRBJ2-7
CASRNTGYEQYF	TGCGCCAGCAGAAACACAGGGTACGAGCAGTACTTC	-	-	TRBV5-1	TRBJ2-7
CASSEYRDFSYEQYF	TGTGCCAGCAGTGAGTACAGGGATTTCTCCTACGAGCAGTACTTC	-	-	TRBV2	TRBJ2-7
CASSQDPGVNTEAFF	TGCGCCAGCAGCCAAGATCCAGGGGTGAACACTGAAGCTTTCTTT	-	-	TRBV4-3	TRBJ1-1
CASKGATNTEAFF	TGTGCCAGCAAGGGGGCGACGAACACTGAAGCTTTCTTT	TRBD1	-	TRBV7-9	TRBJ1-1
CASSPLRDRATNEQFF	TGTGCCAGCAGCCCCCTCCGGGACAGGGCTACCAATGAGCAGTTCTTC	TRBD1	once	TRBV7-2	TRBJ2-1
CASSGQEAGPGPQHF	TGTGCCAGTAGTGGACAAGAAGCGGGCCCGGGGCCCCAGCATTTT	-	-	TRBV19	TRBJ1-5
CASSLGGLGEQYF	TGTGCCAGCAGCCTCGGGGGATTAGGGGAGCAGTACTTC	-	-	TRBV7-3	TRBJ2-7
CASSPRVMGNQPQHF	TGTGCCAGCAGCCCCAGGGTGATGGGCAATCAGCCCCAGCATTTT	-	-	TRBV7-2	TRBJ1-5